A single sample is the source of the 12 T cell receptor beta chains below, sequenced in a study of blood T cell repertoires in COVID-19. Measured with immunoSEQ multiplex PCR; TCRdb has only the in-frame clones, and not every one. The sample yields some 83,000 clones, approximately 85% seen once. Sequences were obtained from peripheral blood. These TCRs come from a man aged 50-60 years with active COVID-19.

The gene calls are TRBV27 and TRBJ1-2; D gene unclear. The CDR3 has 14 amino acids. The V end was cut by 0 bases, the J end by 8 bases, with 13 bases between. Germline V CDR1 and CDR2: MNHEY, SMNVEV (reference sequence). This chain's CDR3 is CASSLSSGLGGYTF. The CDR3 DNA reads TGTGCCAGCAGTTTATCGTCGGGATTAGGGGGCTACACCTTC.

The table lists this clone with a few counts. The chain uses TRBV9 and TRBJ2-1; a weak D match, TRBD2 (5 bases). Germline CDR1 reads SGDLS; CDR2 reads YYNGEE. Trimming removed 0 bases at V and 0 bases at J, with 10 bases between. CDR3 length: 16 residues. The CDR3 DNA reads as TGTGCCAGCAGCGTAGGAGGGAGCGCCTCCTACAATGAGCAGTTCTTC. It is translated as CASSVGGSASYNEQFF.

This clone was found once. The chain links TRBV7-6 to TRBJ1-2, with 10 bases that match TRBD1. CDR1 and CDR2 from the germline V gene are SGHVS and FNYEAQ. CDR3 length: 17 amino acids. V dropped 5 bases and J dropped 3; count of bases not matched to a gene: 12. CDR3 in DNA: TGTGCCAGCAGCCCGCCCGGGACAGGGGTTGCAGACTATGGCTACACCTTC. Amino acid sequence: CASSPPGTGVADYGYTF.

The chain uses TRBV28 and TRBJ1-2, with D uncertain. Germline V gives CDR1 MDHEN, CDR2 SYDVKM. The CDR3 has 11 residues. Trimming shortened V by 6 bases and J by 4 bases, and 6 bases separated the two germline ends. The CDR3 nucleotides are TGTGCCAGCAGCCAAATCTATGGCTACACCTTC. Translated, it gives CASSQIYGYTF.

This clone occurred once. The V and J genes are TRBV19 and TRBJ2-1; TRBD1 aligns across 12 bases. CDR1 LNHDA and CDR2 SQIVND come from the germline V gene (reference sequence). V was clipped by 5 bases and J by 6 bases; unmatched bases: 5. This CDR3 contains 15 residues. As DNA, the CDR3 is TGTGCCAGTAGTCTCGGGACAGGGGGCCGCAATGAGCAGTTCTTC. This gives the protein CASSLGTGGRNEQFF. Looking up the rest from reference TRBV19 and TRBJ2-1 gives the full variable domain: DGGITQSPKYLFRKEGQNVTLSCEQNLNHDAMYWYRQDPGQGLRLIYYSQIVNDFQKGDIAEGYSVSREKKESFPLTVTSAQKNPTAFYLCASSLGTGGRNEQFFGPGTRLTVL.

The chain links TRBV6-2 or TRBV6-3 to TRBJ2-3, with D maybe TRBD1 (6 bases). Trimming left V 2 bases short and J 4 bases short, with 16 bases between. The CDR3 length is 16 residues. Germline CDR1 reads MNHEY; CDR2 reads SVGEGT. The CDR3 DNA reads as TGTGCCAGCAGTTACGCGACAGGATCGGAGGCAGATACGCAGTATTTT. This translates into CASSYATGSEADTQYF.

The chain couples TRBV29-1 to TRBJ2-1; TRBD1 agrees at 7 bases. The J segment lost 6 bases and the V segment lost 6 bases, leaving 11 bases of the junction unmatched. This CDR3 is built from 14 residues. CDR1 and CDR2 from the germline V gene are SQVTM and ANQGSEA. The CDR3: CSVCGQVTVNEQFF. CDR3 nucleotide sequence: TGCAGCGTCTGTGGACAGGTGACTGTCAATGAGCAGTTCTTC.

CDR3 protein: CASSFGTGVTGELFF. The CDR3 coding sequence is TGTGCCAGCAGTTTCGGGACAGGGGTCACCGGGGAGCTGTTTTTT. The chain joins TRBV27 to TRBJ2-2; 10 nucleotides agree with TRBD1. The CDR3 is made up of 15 amino acids. The junction had 2 bases not matched to a gene; V was cut back by 3 bases and J by 4 bases. Germline V gene lookup returns CDR1 MNHEY and CDR2 SMNVEV (reference sequence).

This clone showed up just once. CDR3 nucleotides: TGTGCCAGCAGCGATGGAGCCGCCGGGGAGCTGTTTTTT. It yields the protein CASSDGAAGELFF. The rearrangement links TRBV6-5 to TRBJ2-2; D is unclear. Trimming pared 6 bases from V and 6 bases from J, leaving 11 bases between. Germline V gives CDR1 MNHEY, CDR2 SVGAGI. The CDR3 is 13 amino acids.

V gene TRBV18 combines with J gene TRBJ1-2; no reliable D call. Per germline, CDR1 KGHSH and CDR2 LQKENI. The CDR3 is 15 residues long. The V end was cut by 2 bases, the J end by 4 bases, with 14 bases between. The CDR3 coding sequence is TGTGCCAGCTCACCAGAGACGGGAGGGTCCTATGGCTACACCTTC. The encoded protein is CASSPETGGSYGYTF.

The genes are TRBV5-1 and TRBJ2-2; a weak D match, TRBD2 (6 bases). Germline CDR1 is SGHRS and CDR2 is YFSETQ. The CDR3 consists of 15 residues. V gave up 6 bases and J gave up 7 bases, with 19 bases separating them. CDR3 bases: TGCGCCAGCACACGATCTAGCGCGCAGTACGGGGAGCTGTTTTTT. Translated: CASTRSSAQYGELFF. The full variable domain, completed using reference TRBV5-1 and TRBJ2-2, is KAGVTQTPRYLIKTRGQQVTLSCSPISGHRSVSWYQQTPGQGLQFLFEYFSETQRNKGNFPGRFSGRQFSNSRSEMNVSTLELGDSALYLCASTRSSAQYGELFFGEGSRLTVL.

The chain recombines TRBV19 with TRBJ2-1; 9 bases fit TRBD2. The CDR3 runs to 16 residues. Germline assignment: CDR1 LNHDA and CDR2 SQIVND (reference sequence). V lost 3 bases, J lost 9 bases, and 12 bases stayed unmatched. Here the CDR3 DNA reads TGTGCCAGTAGTATCTTCGGGACTAGCATCGAATCTGAGCAGTTCTTC. It encodes CASSIFGTSIESEQFF.